This T cell receptor (beta chain) was captured by sequencing in a study of blood T cell repertoires in COVID-19. Trimming removed 4 bases from V and 0 bases from J, with 17 bases in between. CDR1 SGHNT and CDR2 YYREEE come from the germline V gene (reference sequence). The CDR3 is 17 residues long. Clones were sequenced by immunoSEQ multiplex PCR, and TCRdb holds only the in-frame ones, with some missing. The sample records about 62,000 clones, 65% to 80% being singletons. The TCR comes from a woman of 80 years or more with active or convalescent COVID-19. Sequenced sample: peripheral blood. The chain employs TRBV5-4 and TRBJ1-3; D might be TRBD1 (6 bases). DNA for the CDR3: TGTGCCAGCAGCCCGGAGACCAGGGGAAACTCTGGAAACACCATATATTTT. Translation gives CASSPETRGNSGNTIYF.